This T cell receptor (beta chain) originates from a study of OX40 agonist ivuxolimab in advanced cancers. Findings and limits, study-wide: Antigen specificity remained undetermined for the expanded peripheral T cells. CD8+ T cells averaged more expanded clones than CD4+.

Method: immunoSEQ multiplex PCR; TCRdb's copy keeps in-frame clones and lacks some. The sample lists some 90,000 clones; about 92% were seen once. Turning to this clone: Its antigen is as yet unknown.

Blood was sampled at baseline, cycle 4 day 1, and cycle 7 day 1. The CDR3 sequence is 17 residues long. With V trimmed by 4 bases and J by 1 base, 7 bases remained unmatched. Germline CDR1 is SEHNR and CDR2 is FQNEAQ (reference sequence). This clonotype originated in an adult with an advanced solid tumor such as melanoma, head and neck, liver or kidney cancer. The specimen comprised CD4+ or CD8+ T cells sorted from blood, sampled in a trial of the OX40 agonist ivuxolimab. The J gene is TRBJ2-2, the V gene TRBV7-9, with 9 bases fitting TRBD1. The CDR3 loop reads CASSSPWDRVNTGELFF. Here the CDR3 DNA reads TGTGCCAGCAGCTCCCCCTGGGACAGGGTGAACACCGGGGAGCTGTTTTTT.